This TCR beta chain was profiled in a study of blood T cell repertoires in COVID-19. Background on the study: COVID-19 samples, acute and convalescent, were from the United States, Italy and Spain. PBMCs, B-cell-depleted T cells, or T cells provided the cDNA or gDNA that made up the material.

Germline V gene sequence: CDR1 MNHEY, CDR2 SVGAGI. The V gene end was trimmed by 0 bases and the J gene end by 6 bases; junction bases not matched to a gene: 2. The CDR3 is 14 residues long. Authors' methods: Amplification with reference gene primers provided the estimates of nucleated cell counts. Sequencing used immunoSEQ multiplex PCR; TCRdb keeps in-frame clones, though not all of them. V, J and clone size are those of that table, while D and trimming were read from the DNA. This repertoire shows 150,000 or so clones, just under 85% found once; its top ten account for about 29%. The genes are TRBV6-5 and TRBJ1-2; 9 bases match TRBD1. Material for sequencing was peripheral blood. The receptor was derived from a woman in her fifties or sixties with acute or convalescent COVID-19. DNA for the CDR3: TGTGCCAGCAGTTACTCCGGACAGGGGAATGGCTACACCTTC. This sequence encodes CASSYSGQGNGYTF.